The following is a T cell receptor beta chain sequence with its context. What it recognizes is unknown. This CDR3 has 15 amino acids. V was clipped by 1 base and J by 11 bases, with 17 bases between them. The germline CDR1 and CDR2 sequences are MGHRA and YSYEKL. The repertoire was sequenced with immunoSEQ multiplex PCR; TCRdb's copy has only in-frame clones and lacks some. This sample has some 83,000 clones; 90% to 95% occur once, and the top ten carry less than 0.1%. This specimen belongs to a study of graft-versus-host responses after intestinal transplantation. Study-level information: Tacrolimus and steroids were given for two to three years to all recipients after anti-thymocyte globulin induction.

The chain uses TRBV4-1 and TRBJ2-2; D is possibly TRBD2 (6 bases). The receptor's source is a human donor who received an intestinal transplant. Sequencing was performed on unstimulated CD4+ T cells sorted from spleen or lymph node cells, taken before intestinal transplant. CDR3 loop: CASSQVVTRGNELFF. For the CDR3, the DNA is TGCGCCAGCAGCCAAGTGGTGACTAGGGGTAACGAGCTGTTTTTT.